This T cell receptor beta chain was observed in a study of tissue T cells after allogeneic stem cell transplantation. TCRdb's table, derived via immunoSEQ multiplex PCR, lists solely in-frame clones and lacks some. The data hold 8,000 to 8,500 clones, with under 55% observed a single time. Trimming removed 4 bases from V and 8 bases from J; junction bases left unmatched: 8. The CDR3 is made up of 14 amino acids. Germline V CDR1 and CDR2: SGHLS, HYDKME. Stated time point: mouse harvest day 7 after allogeneic transplant. Mouse grafts combined 10^7 T-cell-depleted bone marrow cells with 10^6 splenic CD5+ T cells. With respect to this clone: These gene names are mouse names. The read is 1 residue too short to cover the CDR3 end, so that end is filled in from the germline J gene.

The receptor comes from a female BALB/c mouse given C57BL/6 T cells with graft-versus-host disease after an allogeneic hematopoietic cell transplant. The chain recombines TRBV12-2 with TRBJ2-7; 12 nucleotides line up with TRBD2. The sequenced material came from gut tissue. The part of the CDR3 DNA that was read is TGTGCCAGCTCACTCGGGACTGGGGGGAGAAAACAGTAC. Translating gives CASSLGTGGRKQY. The full CDR3 protein is CASSLGTGGRKQYF.